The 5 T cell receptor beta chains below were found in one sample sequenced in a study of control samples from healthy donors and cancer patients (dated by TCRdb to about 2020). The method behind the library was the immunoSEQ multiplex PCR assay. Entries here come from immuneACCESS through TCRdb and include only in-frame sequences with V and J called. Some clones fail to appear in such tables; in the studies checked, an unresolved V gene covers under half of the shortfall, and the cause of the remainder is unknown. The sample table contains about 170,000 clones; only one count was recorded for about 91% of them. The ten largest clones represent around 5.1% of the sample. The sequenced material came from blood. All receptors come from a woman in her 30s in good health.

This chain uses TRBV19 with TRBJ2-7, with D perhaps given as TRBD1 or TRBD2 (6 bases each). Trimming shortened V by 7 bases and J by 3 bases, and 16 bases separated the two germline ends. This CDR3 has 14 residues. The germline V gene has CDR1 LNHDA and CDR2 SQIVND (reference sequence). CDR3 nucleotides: TGTGCCAGTACCCCGGGGGCAGGTAACTACGAGCAGTACTTC. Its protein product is CASTPGAGNYEQYF.

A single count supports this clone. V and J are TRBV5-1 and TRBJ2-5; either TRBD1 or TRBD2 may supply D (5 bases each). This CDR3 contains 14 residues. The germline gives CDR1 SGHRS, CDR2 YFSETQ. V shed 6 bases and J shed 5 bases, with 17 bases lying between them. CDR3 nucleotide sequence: TGCGCCAGCAAAAACCGGGGCTGGGGGGAGACCCAGTACTTC. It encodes CASKNRGWGETQYF.

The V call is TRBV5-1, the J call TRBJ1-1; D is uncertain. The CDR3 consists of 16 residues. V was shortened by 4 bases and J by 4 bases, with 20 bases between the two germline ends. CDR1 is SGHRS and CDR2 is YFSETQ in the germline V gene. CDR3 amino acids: CASSPGVGDRGTEAFF. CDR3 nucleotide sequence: TGCGCCAGCAGCCCTGGGGTGGGTGACCGGGGCACTGAAGCTTTCTTT. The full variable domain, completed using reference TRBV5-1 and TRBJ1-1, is KAGVTQTPRYLIKTRGQQVTLSCSPISGHRSVSWYQQTPGQGLQFLFEYFSETQRNKGNFPGRFSGRQFSNSRSEMNVSTLELGDSALYLCASSPGVGDRGTEAFFGQGTRLTVV.

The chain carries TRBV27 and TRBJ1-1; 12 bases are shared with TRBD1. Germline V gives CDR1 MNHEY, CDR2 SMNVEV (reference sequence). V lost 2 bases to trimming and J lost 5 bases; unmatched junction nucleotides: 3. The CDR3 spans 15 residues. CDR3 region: CASSLGGQGATEAFF. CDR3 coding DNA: TGTGCCAGCAGTTTAGGGGGACAGGGGGCAACTGAAGCTTTCTTT.

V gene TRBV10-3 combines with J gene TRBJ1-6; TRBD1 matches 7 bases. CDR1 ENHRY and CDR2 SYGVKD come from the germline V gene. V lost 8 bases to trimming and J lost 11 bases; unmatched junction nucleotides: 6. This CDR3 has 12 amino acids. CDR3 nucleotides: TGTGCCATCCGGGACAGCCGAACACCCCTCCACTTT. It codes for CAIRDSRTPLHF.